The 10 T cell receptor beta chains below were found in one sample sequenced in a study of T cells in localized non-small cell lung cancer. Method: immunoSEQ multiplex PCR; TCRdb's copy keeps in-frame clones and lacks some. The sample consists of some 15,000 clones, nearly 90% of them appearing once. Sequences were derived from peripheral blood mononuclear cells, sampled before any cancer treatment. The receptor source for this set is a woman aged 40-75 years with stage III lung adenocarcinoma.

V and J are TRBV27 and TRBJ1-5, with a weak D call TRBD1 (5 bases). The length of the CDR3 is 17 residues. Looked up from germline, CDR1 is MNHEY and CDR2 is SMNVEV (reference sequence). V was trimmed by 4 bases and J by 7 bases, leaving 23 bases between them. The CDR3 DNA reads TGTGCCAGCAGTTCTTTACAAGGCGGGGGGGGTAGGCAGCCCCAGCATTTT. It yields the protein CASSSLQGGGGRQPQHF.

The chain is built from TRBV18 and TRBJ1-2, with unresolved D. Germline V gene data show CDR1 as KGHSH and CDR2 as LQKENI. There are 13 residues in the CDR3. V was pared by 6 bases and J by 6 bases, with 14 bases between. The CDR3 loop is CASSSQEVHGYTF. Here the CDR3 DNA reads TGTGCCAGCTCCTCTCAGGAGGTCCATGGCTACACCTTC.

The V and J genes are TRBV30 and TRBJ2-2; D possibly uses TRBD1 or TRBD2 (6 bases each). Germline CDR1 and CDR2: GTSNPN and SVGIG (reference sequence). The CDR3 runs to 15 residues. V dropped 0 bases and J dropped 4 bases, with 12 bases sitting between them. Here the CDR3 reads CAWSVLGGFTGELFF. CDR3 nucleotides: TGTGCCTGGAGTGTACTAGGGGGGTTCACCGGGGAGCTGTTTTTT.

V and J are TRBV6-5 and TRBJ1-1; no reliable D call. The CDR3 has 13 residues. Trimming took off 6 bases at V and 3 bases at J, with 11 bases between the two ends. Germline V gene data show CDR1 as MNHEY and CDR2 as SVGAGI. This CDR3 is CASSSGGYTEAFF. DNA for the CDR3: TGTGCCAGCAGCTCGGGCGGGTACACTGAAGCTTTCTTT.

This clone was seen more than once but under ten times. The chain links TRBV7-8 to TRBJ1-3; no clear D. Germline V CDR1 and CDR2: SGHVS, FQNEAQ. The CDR3 consists of 17 residues. Trimming removed 2 bases at V and 2 bases at J, with 16 bases between. The CDR3 region has the DNA TGTGCCAGCAGCTTAAGATTCTTAAAAGGACCTGGAAACACCATATATTTT. It translates to CASSLRFLKGPGNTIYF.

CDR3 bases: TGCGCCAGCAGCCCCGGGCGGGGGGGCTGGGCGGATACGCAGTATTTT. It specifies CASSPGRGGWADTQYF. This sequence joins TRBV5-1 and TRBJ2-3, with 9 bases matching TRBD2. This CDR3 has 16 residues. Germline V lookup: CDR1 SGHRS, CDR2 YFSETQ. Unmatched junction bases numbered 12, after V lost 4 bases and J lost 6 bases.

V and J are TRBV6-5 and TRBJ1-2, with TRBD1 identical over 7 bases. With V trimmed by 4 bases and J by 8 bases, 7 bases remained unmatched. The germline CDR1 and CDR2 sequences are MNHEY and SVGAGI. CDR3 size: 13 residues. For the CDR3, the DNA is TGTGCCAGCAGTTTCACGACAGGGAGAGGCTACACCTTC. Its translation: CASSFTTGRGYTF.

The CDR3 region is CASSPRIDGTEAFF. The CDR3 bases are TGTGCCAGCTCACCCCGGATCGACGGGACTGAAGCTTTCTTT. The chain employs TRBV18 and TRBJ1-1; D remains ambiguous. This CDR3 region has 14 residues. CDR1 and CDR2 (germline): KGHSH, LQKENI. V was shortened by 3 bases and J by 5 bases, with 13 bases between the two germline ends.

The V and J genes are TRBV4-1 and TRBJ1-1; D gene uncertain. Looked up from germline, CDR1 is MGHRA and CDR2 is YSYEKL. The V gene lost 1 base and the J gene lost 9 bases, with 18 bases spanning the gap. The CDR3 length is 15 residues. This chain's CDR3 is CASSQAVDFAQKAFF. CDR3 in DNA: TGCGCCAGCAGCCAAGCGGTGGACTTCGCCCAAAAAGCTTTCTTT.

This CDR3 is CASSPGGGASTDTQYF. The DNA for the CDR3 is TGTGCCAGCAGTCCCGGGGGGGGTGCTAGCACAGATACGCAGTATTTT. This chain connects TRBV7-3 to TRBJ2-3; 8 nucleotides align to TRBD2. This CDR3 contains 16 residues. Germline V gene data show CDR1 as SGHTA and CDR2 as FQGTGA. The V and J ends lost 6 bases and 0 bases, in that order; junction bases with no gene match: 8.